The 32 T cell receptor beta chains reported below all come from one sample, sequenced in a study of Tregs in tolerant kidney transplant recipients. Some clones are missing from TCRdb's copy, which holds only in-frame ones; the method was immunoSEQ multiplex PCR. The sample records approximately 260,000 clones, 80% to 85% being singletons. The sequencing sample was made of CD4+ T cells from blood. These TCRs come from a human donor in good health.

The V gene is TRBV7-9, the J gene TRBJ1-1; TRBD1 might be the D (6 bases). CDR1 is SEHNR and CDR2 is FQNEAQ in the germline V gene (reference sequence). The CDR3 runs 15 residues. Deletions cut 3 bases from V and 0 bases from J, with 11 bases between. The CDR3 region is CASSFVGDMNTEAFF. CDR3 coding DNA: TGTGCCAGCAGCTTTGTTGGGGACATGAACACTGAAGCTTTCTTT.

The chain uses TRBV6-6 and TRBJ1-1; tentative D call: TRBD1 (5 bases). CDR1 is MNHNY, CDR2 SVGAGI, per germline (reference sequence). The CDR3 spans 14 residues. Deletions cut 4 bases from V and 6 bases from J, with 15 bases between. CDR3 nucleotides: TGTGCCAGCAGTTTTTCCGGACATACAGCTGAAGCTTTCTTT. Translation: CASSFSGHTAEAFF.

This chain uses TRBV4-1 with TRBJ2-7; D unclear. Germline V gene data show CDR1 as MGHRA and CDR2 as YSYEKL. V shed 1 base and J shed 5 bases, with 12 bases lying between them. The CDR3 extends over 14 amino acids. In nucleotides, the CDR3 is TGCGCCAGCAGCCAAGCGAGTCCGCCCCACGAGCAGTACTTC. It yields the protein CASSQASPPHEQYF.

The J gene is TRBJ2-7, the V gene TRBV4-2, with TRBD2 matching 11 bases. The trim removed 5 bases at V and 1 base at J, leaving 7 bases unmatched. CDR1 LGHNA and CDR2 YNFKEQ come from the germline V gene. The CDR3 totals 16 residues. The CDR3 DNA reads as TGTGCCAGCAGCACCGGACTAGCGGGCTTATCCTACGAGCAGTACTTC. Its protein is CASSTGLAGLSYEQYF.

The chain is built from TRBV5-1 and TRBJ2-1; 11 bases line up with TRBD2. The CDR3 runs 16 residues. V shed 3 bases, J shed 9 bases, and the junction held 11 bases outside the gene matches. In germline, CDR1 is SGHRS, CDR2 YFSETQ. The DNA of the CDR3 is TGCGCCAGCAGCTCCCCCTGGTCTAGCGGGGGGTCTGAGCAGTTCTTC. As protein: CASSSPWSSGGSEQFF.

Remarks on this clone: Other DNA variants within this sample encode the same CDR3. The gene calls are TRBV6-6 and TRBJ1-4; possible D gene TRBD1, 5 bases. There are 14 residues in the CDR3. Per germline, CDR1 MNHNY and CDR2 SVGAGI (reference sequence). Trimming left V 4 bases short and J 5 bases short, with 11 bases between. CDR3 in amino acids: CASSSGPRNEKLFF. The CDR3 DNA reads as TGTGCCAGCAGTTCGGGGCCGAGAAATGAAAAACTGTTTTTT.

This clone was counted a single time. The chain combines TRBV4-1 with TRBJ1-2; D remains ambiguous. CDR1 MGHRA and CDR2 YSYEKL come from the germline V gene. The ends were cut back, 3 bases at V and 0 bases at J, with 14 bases in the middle. The CDR3 loop spans 16 amino acids. The CDR3 coding sequence is TGCGCCAGCAGCCATCCCATGGAGGGAGCTAACTATGGCTACACCTTC. Translated: CASSHPMEGANYGYTF.

The chain employs TRBV7-9 and TRBJ2-3; D call uncertain. The CDR3 consists of 15 residues. V gave up 3 bases and J gave up 0 bases, with 10 bases separating them. CDR1 and CDR2 (germline): SEHNR, FQNEAQ (reference sequence). CDR3 sequence: CASSFLGLSTDTQYF. DNA of the CDR3: TGTGCCAGCAGCTTCTTGGGTCTTAGCACAGATACGCAGTATTTT.

In the case of this clone: The junction does not match germline at one end; this may be a read error. The V and J genes are TRBV7-4 and TRBJ2-3; D may be TRBD2 (6 bases). Germline lookup yields CDR1 SGHVT and CDR2 SQSDAQ. The CDR3 extends over 12 amino acids. The chain's CDR3 is CASSFLGTKRVF. DNA of the CDR3: TGTGCCAGCAGCTTCCTGGGGACCAAGCGGGTTTTT.

The rearrangement links TRBV7-9 to TRBJ2-7; no reliable D call. V lost 4 bases and J 4 bases, leaving 17 bases between the germline ends. This CDR3 is 15 amino acids long. Looked up from germline, CDR1 is SEHNR and CDR2 is FQNEAQ (reference sequence). The CDR3 is CASSSLGGYSYEQYF. Written as DNA, the CDR3 is TGTGCCAGCAGCTCCTTAGGTGGGTACAGTTACGAGCAGTACTTC.

The V gene is TRBV7-2, the J gene TRBJ1-5; maybe TRBD1 (6 bases). Germline V gives CDR1 SGHTA, CDR2 FQGNSA. This CDR3 region has 15 residues. Between the trimmed V and J ends, which lost 3 bases and 1 base, there was a span of 10 bases. The CDR3: CASSFYRASNQPQHF. For the CDR3, the DNA is TGTGCCAGCAGCTTCTACAGGGCAAGCAATCAGCCCCAGCATTTT. Full variable domain (outside the CDR3, taken from reference TRBV7-2 and TRBJ1-5): GAGVSQSPSNKVTEKGKDVELRCDPISGHTALYWYRQSLGQGLEFLIYFQGNSAPDKSGLPSDRFSAERTGGSVSTLTIQRTQQEDSAVYLCASSFYRASNQPQHFGDGTRLSIL.

This chain uses TRBV4-2 with TRBJ2-7; D tentatively reads TRBD1 or TRBD2 (5 bases each). The CDR3 runs 13 residues. Trimming cost V 4 bases and J 2 bases, with 9 bases left between them. The germline V gene encodes CDR1 LGHNA and CDR2 YNFKEQ. CDR3 region: CASSPGTTYEQYF. DNA for the CDR3: TGTGCCAGCAGCCCCGGGACGACCTACGAGCAGTACTTC.

The chain links TRBV2 to TRBJ1-4; TRBD1 might be the D (5 bases). V lost 7 bases and J 5 bases, leaving 17 bases between the germline ends. Germline V gives CDR1 SNHLY, CDR2 FYNNEI. The CDR3 sequence is 15 residues long. The CDR3 loop is CASTEESGENEKLFF. CDR3 DNA: TGTGCCAGCACCGAGGAATCGGGGGAGAATGAAAAACTGTTTTTT.

The J gene is TRBJ2-1, the V gene TRBV5-1; D not resolved. Germline CDR1 SGHRS, CDR2 YFSETQ. The CDR3 length is 15 residues. Deletions cut 4 bases from V and 0 bases from J, with 11 bases between. The CDR3 coding sequence is TGCGCCAGCAGCATTGACCCGAGCTCCTACAATGAGCAGTTCTTC. Translation gives CASSIDPSSYNEQFF.

V is TRBV11-1 and J is TRBJ1-1; 7 bases map to TRBD1. There are 16 residues in the CDR3. With 5 bases clipped from V and 1 base from J, the junction kept 10 bases outside the gene matches. Per germline, CDR1 SGHAT and CDR2 FQDESV (reference sequence). The CDR3 loop is CASSLVGGGRNTEAFF. CDR3 sequence (DNA): TGTGCCAGCAGCCTTGTAGGGGGCGGAAGGAACACTGAAGCTTTCTTT.

V usage is TRBV7-2 and J usage is TRBJ1-2; D is unclear. The CDR3 spans 11 residues. The germline CDR1 and CDR2 sequences are SGHTA and FQGNSA. V was trimmed by 8 bases and J by 1 base, leaving 5 bases between them. For the CDR3, the DNA is TGTGCCAGCGGTCGTAACTATGGCTACACCTTC. Protein sequence: CASGRNYGYTF.

The J gene is TRBJ2-3, the V gene TRBV27, with D perhaps TRBD1 (6 bases). V shed 4 bases and J shed 0 bases, with 8 bases lying between them. This CDR3 is 14 amino acids long. The V gene's germline CDR1 is MNHEY and CDR2 SMNVEV (reference sequence). The CDR3 loop is CASSSGVSTDTQYF. In nucleotides, the CDR3 is TGTGCCAGCAGTTCAGGGGTGAGCACAGATACGCAGTATTTT.

The chain joins TRBV5-4 to TRBJ2-3; the D call may be TRBD1 or TRBD2 (5 bases each). Per the germline V gene, CDR1 is SGHNT and CDR2 is YYREEE (reference sequence). Trimming removed 0 bases from V and 6 bases from J, with 11 bases in between. The CDR3 extends over 14 amino acids. CDR3 region: CASSLGGLADTQYF. CDR3 nucleotide sequence: TGTGCCAGCAGCTTGGGGGGGTTAGCGGATACGCAGTATTTT.

The table lists this clone with a few counts. The chain recombines TRBV13 with TRBJ1-3; D gene ambiguous. Trimming removed 0 bases from V and 3 bases from J, with 6 bases in between. This CDR3 region has 14 residues. Germline CDR1 PRHDT, CDR2 FYEKMQ (reference sequence). CDR3: CASSLGRHGNTIYF. In DNA, the CDR3 is TGTGCCAGCAGCTTAGGCAGACATGGAAACACCATATATTTT.

The gene calls are TRBV14 and TRBJ1-1, with D uncertain. V was trimmed by 1 base and J by 3 bases, leaving 6 bases between them. Germline lookup yields CDR1 SGHDN and CDR2 FVKESK. The CDR3 length is 13 residues. CDR3 DNA sequence: TGTGCCAGCAGCCAAGGCAGGTACACTGAAGCTTTCTTT. The encoded protein is CASSQGRYTEAFF.

The J gene is TRBJ1-2, the V gene TRBV18; no reliable D call. This CDR3 region has 14 residues. From germline, CDR1 is KGHSH and CDR2 LQKENI. V lost 0 bases, J lost 8 bases, and 13 bases lay in between. CDR3 region: CASSPPGGYRGYTF. As DNA, the CDR3 is TGTGCCAGCTCACCACCGGGAGGGTACCGCGGCTACACCTTC.

The V gene is TRBV2, the J gene TRBJ2-1; the D gene is possibly TRBD1 (5 bases). The CDR3 extends over 15 amino acids. The V gene's germline CDR1 is SNHLY and CDR2 FYNNEI. The ends were cut back, 2 bases at V and 0 bases at J, with 8 bases in the middle. The CDR3 here is CASSEQGFSYNEQFF. The CDR3 DNA is TGTGCCAGCAGTGAACAGGGCTTCTCCTACAATGAGCAGTTCTTC.

The CDR3 region has the DNA TGTGCCAGCAGCTCCCTCGAGACCCAGTACTTC. It yields the protein CASSSLETQYF. The gene calls are TRBV7-2 and TRBJ2-5; D not certain. Per germline, CDR1 SGHTA and CDR2 FQGNSA. The germline V and J ends were trimmed by 4 bases and 5 bases, with 5 bases remaining between them. CDR3 length: 11 amino acids.

The chain links TRBV5-1 to TRBJ1-2; no definite D call. CDR1 is SGHRS and CDR2 is YFSETQ in the germline V gene. The CDR3 covers 14 residues. Trimming removed 0 bases at V and 2 bases at J, with 8 bases between. CDR3 nucleotides: TGCGCCAGCAGCTTGGGTGTAGGGAACTATGGCTACACCTTC. This sequence encodes CASSLGVGNYGYTF.

The rearrangement uses TRBV11-1 and TRBJ1-2; D possibly corresponds to TRBD1 (6 bases). CDR1 is SGHAT, CDR2 FQDESV, per germline (reference sequence). V lost 6 bases and J lost 5, with 16 bases in between. This CDR3 comprises 14 residues. The CDR3 reads CASRVVGGRYGYTF. CDR3 coding DNA: TGTGCCAGCAGGGTGGTTGGGGGCAGGTATGGCTACACCTTC.

V gene TRBV4-2 combines with J gene TRBJ1-4; 7 positions agree with TRBD1. Germline CDR1 reads LGHNA; CDR2 reads YNFKEQ. The CDR3 consists of 17 residues. Unmatched junction bases numbered 13, after V lost 2 bases and J lost 7 bases. The CDR3 nucleotides are TGTGCCAGCAGCCAAACCGGGACAGTGGACGTTCGTGAAAAACTGTTTTTT. Protein product: CASSQTGTVDVREKLFF.

The chain carries TRBV6-5 and TRBJ2-2; 10 nucleotides align to TRBD2. The germline CDR1 and CDR2 sequences are MNHEY and SVGAGI. J was trimmed by 4 bases and V by 0 bases; bases with no gene match: 2. The CDR3 contains 16 residues. The CDR3 DNA is TGTGCCAGCAGTTACTCCCGGACTAGCGGCACCGGGGAGCTGTTTTTT. Amino acid sequence: CASSYSRTSGTGELFF.

V usage is TRBV7-9 and J usage is TRBJ1-4; the D gene is possibly TRBD1 (6 bases). Per the germline V gene, CDR1 is SEHNR and CDR2 is FQNEAQ (reference sequence). Trimming left V 5 bases short and J 0 bases short, with 10 bases between. The CDR3 has 15 residues. As DNA, the CDR3 is TGTGCCAGCAGCCCAGGACAGACAACTAATGAAAAACTGTTTTTT. Translation: CASSPGQTTNEKLFF.

This chain joins TRBV10-2 and TRBJ1-4, with 9 bases that match TRBD1. CDR3 length: 14 amino acids. Germline V gene sequence: CDR1 WSHSY, CDR2 SAAADI. The V gene end was trimmed by 6 bases and the J gene end by 4 bases; junction bases not matched to a gene: 3. For the CDR3, the DNA is TGCGCCAGCAGGGACAGGGGTGGTAATGAAAAACTGTTTTTT. This translates into CASRDRGGNEKLFF.

The V call is TRBV5-1, the J call TRBJ2-2; 7 bases fit TRBD1. This CDR3 has 14 residues. CDR1 and CDR2 (germline): SGHRS, YFSETQ. J gave up 7 bases and V 4 bases, and 7 bases lay outside the gene matches. In DNA form, the CDR3 reads TGCGCCAGCAGCACCGAGGGACAGTTCGGGGAGCTGTTTTTT. This gives the protein CASSTEGQFGELFF.

The J gene is TRBJ1-2, the V gene TRBV5-1, with D tentatively TRBD1 (5 bases). The V end was cut by 2 bases, the J end by 8 bases, with 13 bases between. The germline V gene encodes CDR1 SGHRS and CDR2 YFSETQ. CDR3 size: 13 residues. In DNA, the CDR3 is TGCGCCAGCAGCTTCGACGGGACTTGGGGCTACACCTTC. Translating it yields CASSFDGTWGYTF.

The chain joins TRBV10-3 to TRBJ2-7; a possible D gene is TRBD1 (5 bases). Germline values: CDR1 ENHRY, CDR2 SYGVKD. Deletions cut 10 bases from V and 2 bases from J, with 15 bases between. There are 13 residues in the CDR3. The CDR3 sequence: CATSTETPYEQYF. CDR3 nucleotide sequence: TGTGCCACCTCGACAGAGACCCCCTACGAGCAGTACTTC.